These 29 T cell receptor beta chains share one sample of origin, sequenced in a study of cytomegalovirus exposure and HLA in healthy donors. Primers included in the PCR were 60 Vbeta and 13 Jbeta primers. Clones were read by immunoSEQ multiplex PCR, and TCRdb kept only the in-frame ones, dropping some. The sample has roughly 190,000 clones, roughly four fifths seen once; the top ten hold about 0.78%. Sequencing used PBMCs. Receptor source: a woman between 18 and 29 years old in good health and CMV-seronegative.

This clone was picked up one time. The chain joins TRBV6-1 to TRBJ1-1; D ambiguous. This CDR3 has 14 amino acids. CDR1 and CDR2 (germline): MNHNS, SASEGT. Trimming removed 7 bases from V and 3 bases from J, with 15 bases in between. Here the CDR3 reads CASIPSVLDTEAFF. CDR3 nucleotide sequence: TGTGCCAGCATCCCCAGCGTGCTCGACACTGAAGCTTTCTTT.

The genes are TRBV10-1 and TRBJ2-2; TRBD1 agrees at 9 bases. Germline CDR1 reads WNHNN; CDR2 reads SYGVQD (reference sequence). The CDR3 totals 14 residues. J gave up 6 bases and V 5 bases, and 4 bases lay outside the gene matches. The DNA for the CDR3 is TGCGCCAGCAGTCGGACAGGGGCGGCCGGGGAGCTGTTTTTT. The encoded protein is CASSRTGAAGELFF.

Worth noting for this clone: Sequence at one end of the junction differs from germline and may be a read error. The chain has TRBV7-9 and TRBJ1-2, with 7 bases matching TRBD1. This CDR3 region has 16 residues. Germline CDR1 reads SEHNR; CDR2 reads FQNEAQ (reference sequence). For the CDR3, the DNA is TGTTCCAGCATCCAGGGTCGTACAGGGGAGAACTATGGCTACACCTTC. Residues: CSSIQGRTGENYGYTF.

The V gene is TRBV11-2, the J gene TRBJ2-7; 7 positions agree with TRBD2. The CDR3 runs to 12 residues. Germline V gene sequence: CDR1 SGHAT, CDR2 FQNNGV. Losses at the gene ends were 10 bases for V and 6 bases for J; bases not matched to a gene: 9. CDR3 amino acids: CATTTSLLEQYF. The CDR3 DNA follows: TGTGCCACCACGACTAGCCTCCTCGAGCAGTACTTC.

The CDR3 reads CASRDTYYGYTF. CDR3 DNA: TGCGCCAGCCGCGACACCTACTATGGCTACACCTTC. The chain carries TRBV10-2 and TRBJ1-2; D is undetermined. The ends were cut back, 8 bases at V and 3 bases at J, with 10 bases in the middle. Germline loops: CDR1 WSHSY, CDR2 SAAADI. The CDR3 covers 12 residues.

Regarding this clone: At one of its ends the junction is not consistent with the germline gene, which may arise from a read error. The rearrangement uses TRBV7-9 and TRBJ2-1; 8 bases are shared with TRBD1. Germline V gene lookup returns CDR1 SEHNR and CDR2 FQNEAQ (reference sequence). The CDR3 spans 14 residues. The CDR3 DNA reads TGTGCCAGCAGCTCAGGGGGCTCCGACAATGAGCAGTTCTTC. Encoded protein: CASSSGGSDNEQFF.

The chain uses TRBV13 and TRBJ1-5; D is unclear. Germline CDR1 reads PRHDT; CDR2 reads FYEKMQ (reference sequence). This CDR3 has 13 residues. The V end lost 1 base, the J end lost 4 bases, and 5 bases lay between the germline ends. CDR3 sequence (DNA): TGTGCCAGCAGCTTAGCCCCGAATCAGCCCCAGCATTTT. Its protein is CASSLAPNQPQHF.

This clone was seen a single time. This chain connects TRBV5-8 to TRBJ1-5; the match to TRBD1 covers 7 bases. The V gene's germline CDR1 is SGHTS and CDR2 YDEGEE. V lost 4 bases and J lost 5; bases outside the gene matches: 15. This CDR3 has 17 residues. As DNA, the CDR3 is TGTGCCAGCAGCCCCGGGGCGACAGGGTATGGGGATCAGCCCCAGCATTTT. As protein: CASSPGATGYGDQPQHF.

The chain is built from TRBV6-5 and TRBJ2-5; 9 bases are a match to TRBD2. CDR1 is MNHEY and CDR2 is SVGAGI in the germline V gene. The length of the CDR3 is 15 residues. The V segment lost 0 bases and the J segment 3 bases; nucleotides outside the gene matches: 2. The CDR3 sequence: CASSYSGTSKETQYF. CDR3 DNA: TGTGCCAGCAGTTACTCCGGGACTAGCAAAGAGACCCAGTACTTC.

This sequence joins TRBV7-6 and TRBJ2-3; the D gene is possibly TRBD2 (6 bases). Trimming took 3 bases from V and 0 from J, leaving 10 bases between them. CDR3 size: 15 residues. Germline V CDR1 and CDR2: SGHVS, FNYEAQ. DNA for the CDR3: TGTGCCAGCAGCTTTGGACGGGAGAGCACAGATACGCAGTATTTT. It yields the protein CASSFGRESTDTQYF.

The chain uses TRBV27 and TRBJ2-1; 7 bases fit TRBD1. Germline V gene data show CDR1 as MNHEY and CDR2 as SMNVEV (reference sequence). Germline trimming cut 2 bases from V and 8 bases from J; bases unmatched to any gene: 3. The CDR3 covers 13 residues. In DNA form, the CDR3 reads TGTGCCAGCAGTTTAAGGACAGGATATGAGCAGTTCTTC. As protein: CASSLRTGYEQFF.

In its sample, this clone was seen once. The chain joins TRBV6-1 to TRBJ2-1; maybe TRBD2 (7 bases). From germline, CDR1 is MNHNS and CDR2 SASEGT. Between the trimmed V and J ends, which lost 4 bases and 9 bases, there was a span of 22 bases. This CDR3 has 16 residues. CDR3 residues: CASSVREGHLQGEQFF. The CDR3 nucleotides are TGTGCCAGCAGTGTTAGGGAGGGACATCTTCAGGGTGAGCAGTTCTTC.

With respect to this clone: Other DNA variants within this sample encode the same CDR3. The rearrangement joins TRBV19 to TRBJ1-1; D perhaps matches TRBD1 (5 bases). The germline V gene encodes CDR1 LNHDA and CDR2 SQIVND (reference sequence). Trimming cost V 6 bases and J 4 bases, with 9 bases left between them. This CDR3 comprises 12 residues. For the CDR3, the DNA is TGTGCCAGTAGCCCTCAGGGCACTGAAGCTTTCTTT. It specifies CASSPQGTEAFF.

This chain connects TRBV10-3 to TRBJ2-3; D gene uncertain. The V end lost 0 bases, the J end lost 1 base, and 5 bases lay between the germline ends. CDR1 is ENHRY, CDR2 SYGVKD, per germline. The CDR3 loop spans 14 amino acids. In DNA form, the CDR3 reads TGTGCCATCAGTGAGTCAACAGGCACAGATACGCAGTATTTT. Translation: CAISESTGTDTQYF.

Written as DNA, the CDR3 is TGTGCCAGCAGCTTAGGACAGGGGGCGTTAGAGCAGTACTTC. Translated, it gives CASSLGQGALEQYF. The V gene is TRBV7-6, the J gene TRBJ2-5, with 10 positions matching TRBD1. CDR3 length equals 14 residues. CDR1 and CDR2 (germline): SGHVS, FNYEAQ. With V trimmed by 1 base and J by 11 bases, 7 bases remained unmatched.

The J gene is TRBJ1-3, the V gene TRBV5-1, with TRBD1 matching over 9 bases. CDR1 and CDR2 from the germline V gene are SGHRS and YFSETQ. The CDR3 is made up of 14 amino acids. V trimming: 4 bases; J trimming: 4 bases; junction bases outside the gene matches: 3. The CDR3 is CASSPDRGGNTIYF. The CDR3, as DNA: TGCGCCAGCAGCCCGGACAGGGGAGGAAACACCATATATTTT.

The J gene is TRBJ2-1, the V gene TRBV7-8; 10 nucleotides align to TRBD2. V shed 6 bases and J 5 bases; nucleotides not matched to a gene: 7. Germline loops: CDR1 SGHVS, CDR2 FQNEAQ. This CDR3 is built from 15 residues. CDR3 in amino acids: CASSHSSGSHNEQFF. The CDR3 nucleotides read TGTGCCAGCAGTCACTCTAGCGGGAGTCACAATGAGCAGTTCTTC.

The genes are TRBV25-1 and TRBJ1-1; TRBD1 might be the D (5 bases). Germline V gene sequence: CDR1 MGHDK, CDR2 SYGVNS. This CDR3 is 14 amino acids long. The V and J ends lost 2 bases and 1 base respectively, with 8 bases between them. CDR3 nucleotide sequence: TGTGCCAGCAGTGAAGTTCAGGGGAACACTGAAGCTTTCTTT. Its translation: CASSEVQGNTEAFF.

The rearrangement links TRBV10-3 to TRBJ1-2; D is perhaps TRBD1 (5 bases). The CDR3 has 11 residues. Trimming removed 2 bases at V and 8 bases at J, with 6 bases between. In germline, CDR1 is ENHRY, CDR2 SYGVKD. The DNA for the CDR3 is TGTGCCATCAGTGAGGGGGCAGGCTACACCTTC. Translating it yields CAISEGAGYTF.

The CDR3 is CASSGLAIAYNEQFF. CDR3 DNA: TGCGCCAGCAGCGGGCTAGCGATCGCCTACAATGAGCAGTTCTTC. The chain carries TRBV5-1 and TRBJ2-1; tentative D call: TRBD2 (6 bases). V dropped 4 bases and J dropped 2 bases, with 13 bases sitting between them. The CDR3 loop spans 15 amino acids. CDR1 is SGHRS and CDR2 is YFSETQ in the germline V gene.

This chain joins TRBV6-1 and TRBJ2-7; weak D call: TRBD1 (5 bases). The CDR3 runs 14 residues. Germline lookup yields CDR1 MNHNS and CDR2 SASEGT. The V and J ends lost 8 bases and 2 bases respectively, with 16 bases between them. The CDR3 here is CASGQGTPPYEQYF. The DNA for the CDR3 is TGTGCCAGCGGGCAGGGAACCCCTCCCTACGAGCAGTACTTC.

The chain joins TRBV19 to TRBJ2-1; 11 bases are shared with TRBD2. Per germline, CDR1 LNHDA and CDR2 SQIVND (reference sequence). J was trimmed by 8 bases and V by 3 bases; bases with no gene match: 3. The CDR3 length is 14 residues. CDR3 bases: TGTGCCAGTAGTATCACTAGCGGGAGCTATGAGCAGTTCTTC. Protein product: CASSITSGSYEQFF. The variable domain in full, completed from reference TRBV19 and TRBJ2-1, reads DGGITQSPKYLFRKEGQNVTLSCEQNLNHDAMYWYRQDPGQGLRLIYYSQIVNDFQKGDIAEGYSVSREKKESFPLTVTSAQKNPTAFYLCASSITSGSYEQFFGPGTRLTVL.

The V gene is TRBV19, the J gene TRBJ1-1; D is possibly TRBD1 (5 bases). Trimming took 3 bases from V and 1 from J, leaving 12 bases between them. CDR1 LNHDA and CDR2 SQIVND come from the germline V gene (reference sequence). This CDR3 region has 15 residues. CDR3 sequence reads: CASSMGPPGNTEAFF. CDR3 bases: TGTGCCAGTAGTATGGGGCCCCCGGGGAACACTGAAGCTTTCTTT.

The J gene is TRBJ2-2, the V gene TRBV2, with 9 bases identical to TRBD1. Unmatched junction bases numbered 2, after V lost 0 bases and J lost 3 bases. This CDR3 has 16 amino acids. Germline-derived CDR1 and CDR2 are SNHLY and FYNNEI. The CDR3 coding sequence is TGTGCCAGCAGTGAAGCAAGGACAGGGGACACCGGGGAGCTGTTTTTT. Its translation is CASSEARTGDTGELFF.

The CDR3 nucleotides are TGCAGCGTTGATACTAGCGGGGAAGAAGAGACCCAGTACTTC. As protein: CSVDTSGEEETQYF. V and J are TRBV29-1 and TRBJ2-5; 10 nucleotides agree with TRBD2. This CDR3 has 14 residues. The V segment lost 3 bases and the J segment 3 bases; nucleotides outside the gene matches: 4. CDR1 and CDR2 from the germline V gene are SQVTM and ANQGSEA. Full variable domain (remainder filled in from reference TRBV29-1 and TRBJ2-5): SAVISQKPSRDICQRGTSLTIQCQVDSQVTMMFWYRQQPGQSLTLIATANQGSEATYESGFVIDKFPISRPNLTFSTLTVSNMSPEDSSIYLCSVDTSGEEETQYFGPGTRLLVL.

This chain links TRBV9 with TRBJ2-1, with D uncertain. Germline values: CDR1 SGDLS, CDR2 YYNGEE. The CDR3 is made up of 13 amino acids. V was cut by 0 bases and J by 5 bases, with 6 bases left in between. For the CDR3, the DNA is TGTGCCAGCAGCGTAGAACTCGACAATGAGCAGTTCTTC. Translating gives CASSVELDNEQFF. The complete variable domain, with remaining parts taken from reference TRBV9 and TRBJ2-1, reads DSGVTQTPKHLITATGQRVTLRCSPRSGDLSVYWYQQSLDQGLQFLIQYYNGEERAKGNILERFSAQQFPDLHSELNLSSLELGDSALYFCASSVELDNEQFFGPGTRLTVL.

The chain combines TRBV7-3 with TRBJ2-1, with D perhaps matching TRBD2 (6 bases). The ends were cut back, 2 bases at V and 6 bases at J, with 11 bases in the middle. Germline lookup yields CDR1 SGHTA and CDR2 FQGTGA. The CDR3 runs to 14 residues. CDR3 nucleotide sequence: TGTGCCAGCAGCTTAGGGGGGAGTGTCAATGAGCAGTTCTTC. Translated: CASSLGGSVNEQFF.

The V call is TRBV6-4, the J call TRBJ2-1, with TRBD2 identical over 7 bases. The germline V gene has CDR1 MRHNA and CDR2 SNTAGT. The CDR3 totals 16 residues. Trimming removed 0 bases from V and 3 bases from J; junction bases left unmatched: 5. DNA of the CDR3: TGTGCCAGCAGTGACTCGGGCGGGAGCGGCTACAATGAGCAGTTCTTC. It specifies CASSDSGGSGYNEQFF.

This clone occurred once. The rearrangement uses TRBV5-8 and TRBJ2-3, with TRBD2 identical over 14 bases. In germline, CDR1 is SGHTS, CDR2 YDEGEE. With 2 bases clipped from V and 6 bases from J, the junction kept 11 bases outside the gene matches. The CDR3 extends over 18 amino acids. The CDR3 bases are TGTGCCAGCAGCTTCTTTGGGGGACTAGCGGGGGAGGTGGATACGCAGTATTTT. It yields the protein CASSFFGGLAGEVDTQYF. Looking up the rest from reference TRBV5-8 and TRBJ2-3 gives the full variable domain: EAGVTQSPTHLIKTRGQQATLRCSPISGHTSVYWYQQALGLGLQFLLWYDEGEERNRGNFPPRFSGRQFPNYSSELNVNALELEDSALYLCASSFFGGLAGEVDTQYFGPGTRLTVL.